This T cell receptor beta chain is from a study of identical twins. Points from the study as a whole: Conclusions came from cross-sectional statistical analysis, not from following the same donors.

This clonotype has a count of ten or more. Antigen specificity is unknown. Germline-derived CDR1 and CDR2 are SGHRS and YFSETQ. The V and J ends lost 0 bases and 6 bases, in that order; junction bases with no gene match: 7. This CDR3 contains 16 residues. In TCRdb, the 5' RACE reads were re-called with MiXCR into one record per CDR3 protein. The sample lists more than 400,000 distinct CDR3 sequences; 13% to 15% were seen once. Healthy Caucasians were all of the donors. The same specimen was also included in a second study, on yellow fever vaccine responses in identical twins.

This receptor was taken from a young woman in good health. The specimen was CD4+ T cells sorted from blood. This chain links TRBV5-1 with TRBJ2-1, with 9 bases fitting TRBD2. The CDR3 nucleotides read TGCGCCAGCAGCTTGGTGGGTAGCGGGGGATCCAATGAGCAGTTCTTC. It translates to CASSLVGSGGSNEQFF.